This passage covers 2 T cell receptor beta chains from one sample sequenced in a study of blood T cell repertoires in COVID-19. Clones were read by immunoSEQ multiplex PCR, and TCRdb kept only the in-frame ones, dropping some. Seen here are roughly 15,000 clones, 73% observed once, and the top ten hold 20% to 25%. The sequencing input was peripheral blood. These receptors originate from a boy younger than 10 with active or convalescent COVID-19.

This clone showed up just a few times. This sequence joins TRBV18 and TRBJ1-1; 7 bases are shared with TRBD1. Per the germline V gene, CDR1 is KGHSH and CDR2 is LQKENI. The V and J ends lost 0 bases and 1 base, in that order; junction bases with no gene match: 2. The CDR3 consists of 15 residues. CDR3 region: CASSPPHRGNTEAFF. The DNA of the CDR3 is TGTGCCAGCTCACCACCGCACAGGGGGAACACTGAAGCTTTCTTT.

The J gene is TRBJ2-2, the V gene TRBV7-8, with 7 bases fitting TRBD1. The CDR3 extends over 15 amino acids. Germline CDR1 SGHVS, CDR2 FQNEAQ. V lost 5 bases and J lost 5; bases outside the gene matches: 8. The CDR3: CASSERQGQTGELFF. CDR3 DNA: TGTGCCAGCAGCGAACGACAGGGTCAAACCGGGGAGCTGTTTTTT.